The present entry profiles one T cell receptor (beta chain) with its context. As yet, its antigen is unknown. This sample is drawn from a study of cytomegalovirus exposure and HLA in healthy donors. Turning to the study itself: Out of 150 million to 200 million T cells, an earlier analysis found fewer than 140 million unique TCR beta sequences in total. Study results and caveats: A later look showed TCR association rates differing by HLA locus, highest for DRB1 and lowest for HLA-C. The study listed some 160 cytomegalovirus-associated TCR beta chains.

Each donor's status was that of a healthy bone marrow donor. Primers included in the PCR were 60 Vbeta and 13 Jbeta primers. Measured with immunoSEQ multiplex PCR; TCRdb has only the in-frame clones, and not every one. The table has roughly 220,000 clones, 65% to 85% seen once. The V segment lost 5 bases and the J segment 5 bases; nucleotides outside the gene matches: 13. Germline V gene lookup returns CDR1 SGHAT and CDR2 FQNNGV. The CDR3 has 17 amino acids. Sequencing used PBMCs. J is TRBJ2-2 and V is TRBV11-2; the match to TRBD1 covers 8 bases. The source of this sequence is a man younger than 40 in good health and CMV-seronegative. The CDR3 DNA follows: TGTGCCAGCAGCACCCGACAGGGGAGGAGGTCAACCGGGGAGCTGTTTTTT. This codes for CASSTRQGRRSTGELFF.